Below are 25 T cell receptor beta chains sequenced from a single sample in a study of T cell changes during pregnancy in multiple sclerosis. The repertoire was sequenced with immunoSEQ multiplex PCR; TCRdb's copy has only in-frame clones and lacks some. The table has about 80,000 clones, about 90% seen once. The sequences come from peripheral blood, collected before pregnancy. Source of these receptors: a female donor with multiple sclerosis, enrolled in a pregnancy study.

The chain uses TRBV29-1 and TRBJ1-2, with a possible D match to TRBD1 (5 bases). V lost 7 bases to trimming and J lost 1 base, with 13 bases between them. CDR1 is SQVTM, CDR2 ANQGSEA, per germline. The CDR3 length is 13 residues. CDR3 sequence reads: CSASDTINYGYTF. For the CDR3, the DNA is TGCAGCGCTTCGGACACGATTAACTATGGCTACACCTTC.

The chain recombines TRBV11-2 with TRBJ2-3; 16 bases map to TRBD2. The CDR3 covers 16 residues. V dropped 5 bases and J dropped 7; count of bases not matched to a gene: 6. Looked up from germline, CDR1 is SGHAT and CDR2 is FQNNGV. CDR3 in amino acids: CASSKGLAGGDYTQYF. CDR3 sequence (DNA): TGTGCCAGCAGCAAGGGACTAGCGGGGGGGGATTATACGCAGTATTTT.

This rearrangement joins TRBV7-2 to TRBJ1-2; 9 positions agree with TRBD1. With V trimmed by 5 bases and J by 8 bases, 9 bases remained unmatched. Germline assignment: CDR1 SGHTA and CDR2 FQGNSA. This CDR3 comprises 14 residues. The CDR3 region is CASSQDRGELGYTF. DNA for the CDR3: TGTGCCAGCAGCCAAGACAGGGGGGAGCTCGGCTACACCTTC.

CDR3 amino acids: CASRTRQSTGANVLTF. The DNA for the CDR3 is TGTGCCAGCAGAACCCGACAGTCTACTGGGGCCAACGTCCTGACTTTC. The chain joins TRBV11-2 to TRBJ2-6; D is possibly TRBD1 (5 bases). The CDR3 is 16 residues long. Looked up from germline, CDR1 is SGHAT and CDR2 is FQNNGV. Trimming removed 6 bases at V and 2 bases at J, with 14 bases between.

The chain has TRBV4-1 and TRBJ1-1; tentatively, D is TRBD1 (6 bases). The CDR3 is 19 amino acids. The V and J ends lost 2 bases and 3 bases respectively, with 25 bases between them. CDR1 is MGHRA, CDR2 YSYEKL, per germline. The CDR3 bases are TGCGCCAGCAGCCAACTTGGACAGCGGTGGCTATCCCTGGACACTGAAGCTTTCTTT. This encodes CASSQLGQRWLSLDTEAFF.

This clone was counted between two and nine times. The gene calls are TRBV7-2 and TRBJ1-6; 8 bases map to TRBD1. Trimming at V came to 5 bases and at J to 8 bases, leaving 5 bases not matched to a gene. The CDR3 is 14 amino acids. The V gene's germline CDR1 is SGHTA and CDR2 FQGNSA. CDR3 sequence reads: CASSLQGDHSPLHF. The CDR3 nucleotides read TGTGCCAGCAGCCTACAGGGGGATCATTCACCCCTCCACTTT.

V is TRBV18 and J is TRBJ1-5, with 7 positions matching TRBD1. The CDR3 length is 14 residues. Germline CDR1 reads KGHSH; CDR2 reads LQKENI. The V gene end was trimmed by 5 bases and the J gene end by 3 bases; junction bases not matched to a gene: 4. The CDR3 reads CASSAGQFNQPQHF. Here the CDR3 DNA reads TGTGCCAGCTCAGCGGGACAGTTCAATCAGCCCCAGCATTTT.

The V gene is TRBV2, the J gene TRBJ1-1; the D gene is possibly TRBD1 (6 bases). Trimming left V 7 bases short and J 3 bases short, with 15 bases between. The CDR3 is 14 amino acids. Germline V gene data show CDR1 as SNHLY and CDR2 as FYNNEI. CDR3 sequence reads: CASKKGGRDTEAFF. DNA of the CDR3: TGTGCCAGCAAAAAGGGGGGGCGCGACACTGAAGCTTTCTTT. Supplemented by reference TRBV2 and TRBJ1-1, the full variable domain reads EPEVTQTPSHQVTQMGQEVILRCVPISNHLYFYWYRQILGQKVEFLVSFYNNEISEKSEIFDDQFSVERPDGSNFTLKIRSTKLEDSAMYFCASKKGGRDTEAFFGQGTRLTVV.

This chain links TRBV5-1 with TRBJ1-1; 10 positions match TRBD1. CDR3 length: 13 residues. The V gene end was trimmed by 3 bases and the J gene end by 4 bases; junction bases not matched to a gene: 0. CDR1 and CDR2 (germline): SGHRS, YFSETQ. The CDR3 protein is CASSWTGGTEAFF. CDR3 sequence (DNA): TGCGCCAGCAGCTGGACAGGGGGCACTGAAGCTTTCTTT.

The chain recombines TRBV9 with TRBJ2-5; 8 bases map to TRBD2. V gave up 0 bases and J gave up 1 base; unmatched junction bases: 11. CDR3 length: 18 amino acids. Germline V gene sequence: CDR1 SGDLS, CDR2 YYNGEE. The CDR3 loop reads CASSVGGGRGGPQETQYF. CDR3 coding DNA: TGTGCCAGCAGCGTAGGCGGGGGGAGAGGGGGGCCCCAAGAGACCCAGTACTTC.

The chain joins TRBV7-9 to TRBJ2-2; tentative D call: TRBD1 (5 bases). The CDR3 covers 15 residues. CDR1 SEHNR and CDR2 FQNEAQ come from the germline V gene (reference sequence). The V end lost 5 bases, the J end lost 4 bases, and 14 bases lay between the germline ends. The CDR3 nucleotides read TGTGCCAGCAGCCCGCCCCAGGGTCGCACCGGGGAGCTGTTTTTT. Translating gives CASSPPQGRTGELFF.

The CDR3 region is CASSLGRRNRDYGYTF. The DNA of the CDR3 is TGCGCCAGCAGCTTGGGGCGCCGGAACAGGGACTATGGCTACACCTTC. The rearrangement uses TRBV5-1 and TRBJ1-2; TRBD1 might be the D (6 bases). V lost 0 bases and J 3 bases, leaving 15 bases between the germline ends. The length of the CDR3 is 16 residues. The germline gives CDR1 SGHRS, CDR2 YFSETQ.

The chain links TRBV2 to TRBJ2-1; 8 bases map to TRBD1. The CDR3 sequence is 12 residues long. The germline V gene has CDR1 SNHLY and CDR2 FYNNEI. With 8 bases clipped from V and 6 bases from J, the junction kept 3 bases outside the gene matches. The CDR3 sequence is CASWTGSNEQFF. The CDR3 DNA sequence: TGTGCCAGCTGGACAGGGAGCAATGAGCAGTTCTTC.

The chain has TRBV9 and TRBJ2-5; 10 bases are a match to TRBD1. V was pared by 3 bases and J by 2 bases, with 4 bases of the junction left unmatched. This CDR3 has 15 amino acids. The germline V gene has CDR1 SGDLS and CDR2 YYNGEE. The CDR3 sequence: CASSEDRGFQETQYF. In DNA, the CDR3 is TGTGCCAGCAGCGAGGACAGGGGGTTTCAAGAGACCCAGTACTTC.

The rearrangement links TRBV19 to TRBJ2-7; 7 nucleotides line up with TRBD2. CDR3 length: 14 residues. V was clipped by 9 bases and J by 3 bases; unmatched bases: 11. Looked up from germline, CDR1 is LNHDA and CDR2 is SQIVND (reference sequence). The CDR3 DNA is TGTGCCAGCTCGACTAGCTCCACCGGCTACGAGCAGTACTTC. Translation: CASSTSSTGYEQYF.

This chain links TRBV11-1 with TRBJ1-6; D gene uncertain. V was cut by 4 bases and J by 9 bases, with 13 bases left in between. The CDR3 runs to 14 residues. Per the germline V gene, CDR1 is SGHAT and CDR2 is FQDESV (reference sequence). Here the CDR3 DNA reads TGTGCCAGCAGCTACCGACTGGAGGGTTCACCCCTCCACTTT. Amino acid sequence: CASSYRLEGSPLHF.

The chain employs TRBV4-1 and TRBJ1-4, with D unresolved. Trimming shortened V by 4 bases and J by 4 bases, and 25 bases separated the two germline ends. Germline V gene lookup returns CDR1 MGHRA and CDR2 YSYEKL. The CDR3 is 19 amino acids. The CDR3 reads CASSLEPPGPQSINEKLFF. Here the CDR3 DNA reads TGCGCCAGCAGCCTCGAGCCGCCGGGTCCTCAATCTATTAATGAAAAACTGTTTTTT.

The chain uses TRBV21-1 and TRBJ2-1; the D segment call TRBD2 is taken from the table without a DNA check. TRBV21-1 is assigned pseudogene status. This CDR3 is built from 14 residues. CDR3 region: CASSKRGAYNEQFF. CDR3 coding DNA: TGTGCCAGCAGCAAGCGGGGGGCCTACAATGAGCAGTTCTTC.

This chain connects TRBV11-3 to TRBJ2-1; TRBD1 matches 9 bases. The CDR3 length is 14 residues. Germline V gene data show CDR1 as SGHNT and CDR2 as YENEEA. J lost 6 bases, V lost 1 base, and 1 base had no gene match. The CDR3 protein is CASSLGTGVNEQFF. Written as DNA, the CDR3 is TGTGCCAGCAGCTTAGGGACAGGGGTCAATGAGCAGTTCTTC.

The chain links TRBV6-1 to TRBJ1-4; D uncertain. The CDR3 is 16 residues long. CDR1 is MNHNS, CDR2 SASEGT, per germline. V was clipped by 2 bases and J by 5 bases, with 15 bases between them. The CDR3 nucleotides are TGTGCCAGCAGTGAAATACGGGGAGGCCCCAATGAAAAACTGTTTTTT. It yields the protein CASSEIRGGPNEKLFF.

CDR3 DNA sequence: TGTGCCAGCAGCTTTGGGACAGGGGGTAGCAACGAGCAGTACTTC. This sequence encodes CASSFGTGGSNEQYF. The chain combines TRBV7-8 with TRBJ2-7, with 11 nucleotides matching TRBD1. Trimming took 3 bases from V and 5 from J; bases not matched to a gene: 6. Germline V gene sequence: CDR1 SGHVS, CDR2 FQNEAQ. The CDR3 totals 15 residues.

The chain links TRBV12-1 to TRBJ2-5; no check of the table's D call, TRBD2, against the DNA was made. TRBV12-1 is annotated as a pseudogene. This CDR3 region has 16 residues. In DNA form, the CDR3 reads TGTGCCAGCAGCTTTGAGTATCGGCGGGACCAAGAGACCCAGTACTTC. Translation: CASSFEYRRDQETQYF.

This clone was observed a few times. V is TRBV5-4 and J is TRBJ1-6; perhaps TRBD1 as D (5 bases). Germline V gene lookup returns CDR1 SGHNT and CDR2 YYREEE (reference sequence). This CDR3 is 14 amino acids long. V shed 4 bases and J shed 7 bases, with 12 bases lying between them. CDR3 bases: TGTGCCAGCAGCCGTGGGACTGGGAATTCACCCCTCCACTTT. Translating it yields CASSRGTGNSPLHF.

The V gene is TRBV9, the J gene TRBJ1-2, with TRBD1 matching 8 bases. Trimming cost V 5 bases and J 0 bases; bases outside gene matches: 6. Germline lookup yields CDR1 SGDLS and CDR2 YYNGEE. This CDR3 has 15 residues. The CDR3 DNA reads TGTGCCAGCAGTGAGACAGGGGTAGCTAACTATGGCTACACCTTC. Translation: CASSETGVANYGYTF.

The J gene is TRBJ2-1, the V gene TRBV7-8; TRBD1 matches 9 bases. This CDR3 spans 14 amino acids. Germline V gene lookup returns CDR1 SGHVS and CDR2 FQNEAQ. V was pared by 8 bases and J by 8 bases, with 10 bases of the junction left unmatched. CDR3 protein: CASLGTGLNDEQFF. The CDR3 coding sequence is TGTGCCAGCCTAGGGACAGGGCTTAACGATGAGCAGTTCTTC.